These T cell receptor beta chains were read from a single sample in a study of blood T cell repertoires in COVID-19. Sequencing used immunoSEQ multiplex PCR; TCRdb keeps in-frame clones, though not all of them. The top ten hold approximately 7.2% of the sample, which has 280,000 or so clones, about 87% seen once. Sequences were obtained from peripheral blood. These receptors were collected from a woman younger than 45 who had recovered from COVID-19. The CDR3 runs from the conserved cysteine through the conserved F or W.

v_gene: TRBV20-1
CDR3aa: CSASRRGQSYEQYF

v_gene: TRBV29-1
CDR3aa: CSVESRQGTDTQYF

v_gene: TRBV5-1
CDR3aa: CASSLRHGNTEAFF

v_gene: TRBV20-1
CDR3aa: CSAPSWSEQFF

v_gene: TRBV7-3
CDR3aa: CASSAGLAGMQFF

v_gene: TRBV4-3
CDR3aa: CASSQDQDGGYGYTF

v_gene: TRBV5-1
CDR3aa: CASRDPEGAGEKLFF

v_gene: TRBV19
CDR3aa: CASSTTMQGVGELFF

v_gene: TRBV15
CDR3aa: CATSRGQGGTEAFF

v_gene: TRBV19
CDR3aa: CASSIAGAGTDTQYF

v_gene: TRBV5-1
CDR3aa: CASRATSGSYNEQFF

v_gene: TRBV12-3/TRBV12-4
CDR3aa: CATRTSATDTQYF

v_gene: TRBV5-1
CDR3aa: CASSFGGATEAFF

v_gene: TRBV10-3
CDR3aa: CAISSQNRAGETQYF

v_gene: TRBV27
CDR3aa: CASGGKTGPHPYGYTF

v_gene: TRBV18
CDR3aa: CASSPDRGAEKLFF

v_gene: TRBV15
CDR3aa: CATSTPGQGSGEQFF

v_gene: TRBV28
CDR3aa: CASNEAGNRMEQYF

v_gene: TRBV9
CDR3aa: CASSAHTTLTTSGGAGELFF

v_gene: TRBV11-2
CDR3aa: CASSLFPGLYNSPLHF

v_gene: TRBV5-1
CDR3aa: CASSLDGTGLTGELFF

v_gene: TRBV24-1
CDR3aa: CATSDTGTATYEQYF

v_gene: TRBV7-3
CDR3aa: CASSPRGGYTDTQYF

v_gene: TRBV6-1
CDR3aa: CASSEAPASGGTYEQYF

v_gene: TRBV7-3
CDR3aa: CASSLLSGGGDTQYF

v_gene: TRBV4-2
CDR3aa: CASSQEGFSNQPQHF

v_gene: TRBV6-1
CDR3aa: CASSDPRGDSVLGELFF

v_gene: TRBV28
CDR3aa: CASSSWTGRDEKLFF

v_gene: TRBV19
CDR3aa: CASSISPGTGGEQYF

v_gene: TRBV7-2
CDR3aa: CASSPQGYYSNQPQHF

v_gene: TRBV6-5
CDR3aa: CASRRQGRYNEKLFF

v_gene: TRBV5-1
CDR3aa: CASRETGGREQYF

v_gene: TRBV27
CDR3aa: CASSFQGARGERNIQYF

v_gene: TRBV27
CDR3aa: CASNSGQGTIHEQYF

v_gene: TRBV7-8
CDR3aa: CASSSLTGGNSPLHF

v_gene: TRBV20-1
CDR3aa: CSATERGVYNEQFF

v_gene: TRBV4-2
CDR3aa: CASSQDLTQPYGYTF

v_gene: TRBV30
CDR3aa: CAWRGAGSEQYF

v_gene: TRBV2
CDR3aa: CASSYRESYEQYF

v_gene: TRBV3-1/TRBV3-2
CDR3aa: CASSHPGGTGYGTQYF

v_gene: TRBV19
CDR3aa: CASSSNTEAFF

v_gene: TRBV24-1
CDR3aa: CATSGDRVQFF

v_gene: TRBV10-3
CDR3aa: CAISQKPGQQGEKLFF